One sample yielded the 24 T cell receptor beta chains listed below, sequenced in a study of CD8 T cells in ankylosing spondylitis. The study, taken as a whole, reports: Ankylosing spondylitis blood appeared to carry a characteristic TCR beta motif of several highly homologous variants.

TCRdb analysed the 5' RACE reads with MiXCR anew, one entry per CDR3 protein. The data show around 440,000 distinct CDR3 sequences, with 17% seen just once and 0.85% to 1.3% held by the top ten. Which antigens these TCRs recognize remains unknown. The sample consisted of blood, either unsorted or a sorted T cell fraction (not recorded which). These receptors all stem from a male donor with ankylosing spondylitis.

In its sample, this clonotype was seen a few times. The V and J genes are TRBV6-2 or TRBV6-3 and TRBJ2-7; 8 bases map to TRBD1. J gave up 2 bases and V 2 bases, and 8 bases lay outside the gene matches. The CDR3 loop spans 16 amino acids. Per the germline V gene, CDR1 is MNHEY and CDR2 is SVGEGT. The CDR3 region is CASSYPDRGRAYEQYF. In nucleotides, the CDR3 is TGTGCCAGCAGTTACCCCGACAGGGGTCGAGCCTACGAGCAGTACTTC.

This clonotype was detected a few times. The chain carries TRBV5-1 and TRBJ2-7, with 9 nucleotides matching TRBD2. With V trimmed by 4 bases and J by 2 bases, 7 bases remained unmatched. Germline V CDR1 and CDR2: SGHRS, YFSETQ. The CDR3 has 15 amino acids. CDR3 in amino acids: CASSPVSSGTYEQYF. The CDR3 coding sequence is TGCGCCAGCAGCCCGGTCTCTAGCGGGACCTACGAGCAGTACTTC. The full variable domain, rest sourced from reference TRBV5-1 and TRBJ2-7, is KAGVTQTPRYLIKTRGQQVTLSCSPISGHRSVSWYQQTPGQGLQFLFEYFSETQRNKGNFPGRFSGRQFSNSRSEMNVSTLELGDSALYLCASSPVSSGTYEQYFGPGTRLTVT.

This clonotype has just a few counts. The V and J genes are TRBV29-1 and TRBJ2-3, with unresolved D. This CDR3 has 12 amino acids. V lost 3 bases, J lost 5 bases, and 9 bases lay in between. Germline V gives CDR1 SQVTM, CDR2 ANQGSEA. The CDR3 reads CSVDPGGDTQYF. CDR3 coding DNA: TGCAGCGTTGATCCGGGTGGAGATACGCAGTATTTT.

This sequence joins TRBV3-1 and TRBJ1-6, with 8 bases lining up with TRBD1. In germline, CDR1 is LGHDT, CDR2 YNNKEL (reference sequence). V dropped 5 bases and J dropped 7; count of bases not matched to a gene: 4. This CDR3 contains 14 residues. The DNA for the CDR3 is TGTGCCAGCAGCATGGGACAGGTCAATTCACCCCTCCACTTT. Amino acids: CASSMGQVNSPLHF.

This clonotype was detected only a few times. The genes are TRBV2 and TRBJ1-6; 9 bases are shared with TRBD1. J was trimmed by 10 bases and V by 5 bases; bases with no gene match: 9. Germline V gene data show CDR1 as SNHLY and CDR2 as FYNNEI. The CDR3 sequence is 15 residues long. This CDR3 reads CASSLRDRDRSPLHF. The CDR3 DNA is TGTGCCAGCAGTCTCCGGGACAGGGATCGGTCACCCCTCCACTTT.

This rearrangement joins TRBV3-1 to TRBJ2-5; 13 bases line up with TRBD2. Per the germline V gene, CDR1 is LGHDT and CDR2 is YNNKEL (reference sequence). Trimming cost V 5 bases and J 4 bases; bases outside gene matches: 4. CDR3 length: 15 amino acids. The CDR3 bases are TGTGCCAGCAGCTTAACTAGCGGGGGGGGAGAGACCCAGTACTTC. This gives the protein CASSLTSGGGETQYF.

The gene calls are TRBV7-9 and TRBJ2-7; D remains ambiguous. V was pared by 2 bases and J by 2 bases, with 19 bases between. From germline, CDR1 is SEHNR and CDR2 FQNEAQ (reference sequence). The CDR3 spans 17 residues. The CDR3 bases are TGTGCCAGCAGCTTAAATTCCTTTGAGAGAGCGCCCTACGAGCAGTACTTC. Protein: CASSLNSFERAPYEQYF. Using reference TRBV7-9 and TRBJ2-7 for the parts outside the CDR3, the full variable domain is DTGVSQNPRHKITKRGQNVTFRCDPISEHNRLYWYRQTLGQGPEFLTYFQNEAQLEKSRLLSDRFSAERPKGSFSTLEIQRTEQGDSAMYLCASSLNSFERAPYEQYFGPGTRLTVT.

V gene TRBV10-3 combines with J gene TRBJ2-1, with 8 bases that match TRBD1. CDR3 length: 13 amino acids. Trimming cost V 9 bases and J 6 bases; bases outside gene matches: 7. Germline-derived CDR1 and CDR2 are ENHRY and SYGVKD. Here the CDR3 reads CAMAGTGVNEQFF. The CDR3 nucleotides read TGTGCCATGGCCGGGACAGGCGTCAATGAGCAGTTCTTC.

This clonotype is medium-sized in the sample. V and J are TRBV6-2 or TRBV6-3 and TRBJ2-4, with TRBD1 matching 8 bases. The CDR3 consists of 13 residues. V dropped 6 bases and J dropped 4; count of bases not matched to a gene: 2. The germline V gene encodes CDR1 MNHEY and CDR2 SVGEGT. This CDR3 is CASSRTGKNIQYF. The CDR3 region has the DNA TGTGCCAGCAGCCGGACAGGGAAAAACATTCAGTACTTC.

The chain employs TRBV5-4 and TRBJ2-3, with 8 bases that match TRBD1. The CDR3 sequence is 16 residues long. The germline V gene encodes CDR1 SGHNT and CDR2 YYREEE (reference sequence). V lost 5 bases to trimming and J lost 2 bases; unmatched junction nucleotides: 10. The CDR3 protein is CASSPRQGKNTDTQYF. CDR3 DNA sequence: TGTGCCAGCAGTCCCCGACAGGGGAAAAACACAGATACGCAGTATTTT.

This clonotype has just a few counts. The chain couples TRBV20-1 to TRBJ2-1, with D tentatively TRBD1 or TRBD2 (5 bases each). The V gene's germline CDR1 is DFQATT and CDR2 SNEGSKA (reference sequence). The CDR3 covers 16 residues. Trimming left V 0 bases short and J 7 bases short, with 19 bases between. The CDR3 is CSARDRTLGVINEQFF. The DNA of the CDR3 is TGCAGTGCTAGAGATCGGACATTGGGGGTTATAAATGAGCAGTTCTTC.

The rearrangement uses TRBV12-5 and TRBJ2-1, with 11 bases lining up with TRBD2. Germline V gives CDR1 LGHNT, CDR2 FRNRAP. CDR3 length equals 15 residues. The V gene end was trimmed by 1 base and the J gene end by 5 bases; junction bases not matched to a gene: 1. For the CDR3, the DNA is TGTGCTAGTGGTTTGGGTAGCGGGAGGGACAATGAGCAGTTCTTC. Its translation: CASGLGSGRDNEQFF.

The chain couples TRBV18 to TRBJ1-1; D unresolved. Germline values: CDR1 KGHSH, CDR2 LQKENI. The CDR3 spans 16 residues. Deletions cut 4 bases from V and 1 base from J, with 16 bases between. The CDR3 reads CASSLRRSERNTEAFF. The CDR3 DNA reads TGTGCCAGCTCACTTCGACGGTCGGAAAGGAACACTGAAGCTTTCTTT.

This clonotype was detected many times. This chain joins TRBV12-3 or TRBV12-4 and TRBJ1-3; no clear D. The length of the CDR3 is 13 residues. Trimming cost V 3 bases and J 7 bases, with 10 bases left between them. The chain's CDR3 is CASSFEGTNTIYF. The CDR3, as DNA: TGTGCCAGCAGTTTTGAGGGTACCAACACCATATATTTT.

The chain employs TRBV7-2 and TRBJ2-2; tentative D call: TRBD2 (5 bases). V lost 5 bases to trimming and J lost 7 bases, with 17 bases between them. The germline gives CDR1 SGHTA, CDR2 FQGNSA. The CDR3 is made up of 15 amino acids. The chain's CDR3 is CASSPTGVRVGELFF. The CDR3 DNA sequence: TGTGCCAGCAGCCCGACCGGGGTGAGGGTCGGGGAGCTGTTTTTT.

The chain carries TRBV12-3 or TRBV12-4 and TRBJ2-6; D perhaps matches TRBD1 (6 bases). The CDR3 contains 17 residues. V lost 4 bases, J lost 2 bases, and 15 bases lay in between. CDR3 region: CASSYPLPGAGANVLTF. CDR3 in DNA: TGTGCCAGCAGTTACCCCCTCCCAGGGGCTGGGGCCAACGTCCTGACTTTC.

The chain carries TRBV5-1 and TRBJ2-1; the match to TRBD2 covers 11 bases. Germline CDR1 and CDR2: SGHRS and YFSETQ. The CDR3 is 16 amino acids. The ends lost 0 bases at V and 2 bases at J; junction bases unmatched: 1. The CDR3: CASSLALAGAYNEQFF. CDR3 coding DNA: TGCGCCAGCAGCTTGGCACTAGCGGGGGCCTACAATGAGCAGTTCTTC.

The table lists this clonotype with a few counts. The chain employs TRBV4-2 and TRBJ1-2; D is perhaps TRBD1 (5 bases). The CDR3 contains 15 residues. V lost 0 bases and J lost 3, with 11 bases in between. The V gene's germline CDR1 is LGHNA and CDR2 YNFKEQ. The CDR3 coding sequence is TGTGCCAGCAGCCAAGACCCTGGGGGACACTATGGCTACACCTTC. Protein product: CASSQDPGGHYGYTF.

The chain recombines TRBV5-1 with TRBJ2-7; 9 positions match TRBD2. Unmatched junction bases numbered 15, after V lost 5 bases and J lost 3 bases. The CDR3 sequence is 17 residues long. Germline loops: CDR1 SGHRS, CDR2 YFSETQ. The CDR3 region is CASSKTFDSGRNYEQYF. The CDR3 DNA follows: TGCGCCAGCAGTAAGACCTTTGATAGCGGGAGAAACTACGAGCAGTACTTC.

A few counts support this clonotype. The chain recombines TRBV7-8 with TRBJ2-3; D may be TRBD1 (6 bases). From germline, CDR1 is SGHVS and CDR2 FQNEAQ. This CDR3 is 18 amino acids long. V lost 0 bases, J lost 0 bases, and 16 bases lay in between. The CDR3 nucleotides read TGTGCCAGCAGCTTAGCGAGGTTGGCAGGGGCCAGCACAGATACGCAGTATTTT. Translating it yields CASSLARLAGASTDTQYF.

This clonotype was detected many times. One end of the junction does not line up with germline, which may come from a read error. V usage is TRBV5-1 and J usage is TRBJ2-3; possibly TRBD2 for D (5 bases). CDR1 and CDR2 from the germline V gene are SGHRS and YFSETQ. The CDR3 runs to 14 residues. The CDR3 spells CASSPGLSTDTQYF. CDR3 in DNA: TGTGCCAGCAGTCCAGGACTCAGCACAGATACGCAGTATTTT.

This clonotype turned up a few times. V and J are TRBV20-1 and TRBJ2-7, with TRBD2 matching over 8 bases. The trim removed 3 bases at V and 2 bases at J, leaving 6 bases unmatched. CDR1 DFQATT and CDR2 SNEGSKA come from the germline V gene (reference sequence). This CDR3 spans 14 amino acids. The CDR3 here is CSARKAGAPYEQYF. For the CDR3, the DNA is TGCAGTGCTAGGAAAGCGGGAGCACCCTACGAGCAGTACTTC.

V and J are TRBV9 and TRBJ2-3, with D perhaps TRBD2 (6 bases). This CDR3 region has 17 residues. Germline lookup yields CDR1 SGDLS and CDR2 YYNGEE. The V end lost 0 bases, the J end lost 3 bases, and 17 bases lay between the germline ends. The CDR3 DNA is TGTGCCAGCAGCGTAGCCTTGAGACTAGGGATTACAGATACGCAGTATTTT. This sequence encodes CASSVALRLGITDTQYF.

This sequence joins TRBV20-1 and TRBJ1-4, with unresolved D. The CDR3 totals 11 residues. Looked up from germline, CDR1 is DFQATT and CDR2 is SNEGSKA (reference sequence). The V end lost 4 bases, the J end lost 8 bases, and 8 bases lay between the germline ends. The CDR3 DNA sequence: TGCAGTGCTAACTCGGCGGAAAAACTGTTTTTT. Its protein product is CSANSAEKLFF.